This T cell receptor beta chain was profiled in a study of Ad26.COV2.S vaccination and SARS-CoV-2 variants. Treatment in this sample: some 19 received Ad26.COV2.S at low or high dose, single or two shots; 5 received placebo; per-sample allocation not given. Collection of samples fell on day 63 after the first vaccine or placebo injection. The method was immunoSEQ multiplex PCR; TCRdb's version includes in-frame clones alone and lacks a portion of them. The table has about 350,000 clones, roughly 91% seen once; the top ten hold around 5%. This clone was detected only once. This CDR3 is built from 12 residues. The V gene lost 0 bases and the J gene lost 12 bases, with 7 bases spanning the gap. Per germline, CDR1 SGDLS and CDR2 YYNGEE.

The J gene is TRBJ1-6, the V gene TRBV9; D is ambiguous. This sequence was found in a person aged 18 to 59 who received the Ad26.COV2.S COVID-19 vaccine or a placebo. Sequencing used peripheral blood, obtained in a trial of Ad26.COV2.S vaccine versus placebo. This CDR3 is CASSVVNGPLHF. As DNA, the CDR3 is TGTGCCAGCAGCGTAGTCAACGGACCCCTCCACTTT. The full variable domain, in which reference TRBV9 and TRBJ1-6 provide the parts outside the CDR3, is DSGVTQTPKHLITATGQRVTLRCSPRSGDLSVYWYQQSLDQGLQFLIQYYNGEERAKGNILERFSAQQFPDLHSELNLSSLELGDSALYFCASSVVNGPLHFGNGTRLTVT.